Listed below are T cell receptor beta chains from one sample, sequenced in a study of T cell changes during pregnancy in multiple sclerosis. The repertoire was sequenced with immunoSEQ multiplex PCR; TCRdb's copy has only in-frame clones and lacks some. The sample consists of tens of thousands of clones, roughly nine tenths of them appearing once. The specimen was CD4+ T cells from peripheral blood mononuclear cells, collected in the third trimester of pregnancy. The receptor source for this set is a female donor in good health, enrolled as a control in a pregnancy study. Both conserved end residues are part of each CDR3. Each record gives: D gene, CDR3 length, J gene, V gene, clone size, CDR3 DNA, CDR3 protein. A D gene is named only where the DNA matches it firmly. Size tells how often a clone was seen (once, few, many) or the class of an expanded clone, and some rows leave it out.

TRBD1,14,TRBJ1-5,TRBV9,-,TGTGCCAGCAGCGTAGCAGGGGGGTCTCAGCCCCAGCATTTT,CASSVAGGSQPQHF
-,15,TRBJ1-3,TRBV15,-,TGTGCCACCAGCAGAGATAGGACGGGGGGAAACACCATATATTTT,CATSRDRTGGNTIYF
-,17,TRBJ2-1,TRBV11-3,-,TGTGCCAGCAGCACCCAATGGGCTAGCGATTCCTACAATGAGCAGTTCTTC,CASSTQWASDSYNEQFF
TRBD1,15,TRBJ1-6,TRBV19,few,TGTGCCAGTACCTTAGGGGGACAGGGGAATTCACCCCTCCACTTT,CASTLGGQGNSPLHF
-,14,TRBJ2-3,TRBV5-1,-,TGCGCCAGCAGCCCGACGAGCGCCACAGATACGCAGTATTTT,CASSPTSATDTQYF
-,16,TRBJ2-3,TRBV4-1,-,TGCGCCAGCAGCCAACCCGGGAGAGGGTCCCCAGATACGCAGTATTTT,CASSQPGRGSPDTQYF
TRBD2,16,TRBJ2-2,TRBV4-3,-,TGCGCCAGCAGCTGGGACGGGGGAGGGGATACCGGGGAGCTGTTTTTT,CASSWDGGGDTGELFF
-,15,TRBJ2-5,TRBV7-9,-,TGTGCCAGCAGCTTAGCGGGAGGAGGGAAAGAGACCCAGTACTTC,CASSLAGGGKETQYF
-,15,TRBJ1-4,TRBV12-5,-,TGTGCTAGTGGTTTGGTCTCGCAGGGAGGTGAAAAACTGTTTTTT,CASGLVSQGGEKLFF
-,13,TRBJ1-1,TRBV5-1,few,TGCGCCAGCAGCTTTCAGACAAACACTGAAGCTTTCTTT,CASSFQTNTEAFF
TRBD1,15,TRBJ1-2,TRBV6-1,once,TGTGCCAGCAGTGGAGACAGGGGGCTCAGCTATGGCTACACCTTC,CASSGDRGLSYGYTF
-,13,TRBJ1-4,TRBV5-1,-,TGCGCCAGCAGCTCGCTCAGGAATGAAAAACTGTTTTTT,CASSSLRNEKLFF
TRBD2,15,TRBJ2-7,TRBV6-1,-,TGTGCCAGCAGTGTAGGACTAGCGGGCTCCTACGAGCAGTACTTC,CASSVGLAGSYEQYF
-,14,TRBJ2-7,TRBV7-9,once,TGTGCCAGCAGCTGGGGGCAGGCGGCCTACGAGCAGTACTTC,CASSWGQAAYEQYF
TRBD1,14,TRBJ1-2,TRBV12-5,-,TGTGCTAGTGGTCCAGGGGGCGTCCTCTCGGGCTACACCTTC,CASGPGGVLSGYTF
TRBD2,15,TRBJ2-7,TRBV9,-,TGTGCCAGCAGCCCGGACGGGGGGGCCGCCTACGAGCAGTACTTC,CASSPDGGAAYEQYF
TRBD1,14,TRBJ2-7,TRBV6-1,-,TGTGCCAGCAGTGAAAGGGGACAGTCCTACGAGCAGTACTTC,CASSERGQSYEQYF
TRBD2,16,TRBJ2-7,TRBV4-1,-,TGCGCCAGCAGCCAAGAAGTAGCGGGGGCACTCGTCGAGCAGTACTTC,CASSQEVAGALVEQYF
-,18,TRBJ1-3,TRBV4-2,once,TGTGCCAGCAGCCAAGACCGAATTAATCAGGGGCCCGGAAACACCATATATTTT,CASSQDRINQGPGNTIYF
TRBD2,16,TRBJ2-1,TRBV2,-,TGTGCCAGCAGTGAAGAGGCGGGGGGGCTGGGCGGTGAGCAGTTCTTC,CASSEEAGGLGGEQFF
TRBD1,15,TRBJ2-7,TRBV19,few,TGTGCCAGTAGTATGCGCCTGGGACAGACCTACGAGCAGTACTTC,CASSMRLGQTYEQYF
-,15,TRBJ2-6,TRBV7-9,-,TGTGCCAGCAGCTTAGCAGGGGCCGGGGCCAACGTCCTGACTTTC,CASSLAGAGANVLTF
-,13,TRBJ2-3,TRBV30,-,TGTGCCTGGAGTGTAACCGTCTCGGGTACGCAGTATTTT,CAWSVTVSGTQYF
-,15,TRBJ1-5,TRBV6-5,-,TGTGCCAGCAGTTTTCATGGCATCGGCAATCAGCCCCAGCATTTT,CASSFHGIGNQPQHF
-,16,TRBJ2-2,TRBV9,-,TGTGCCAGCAGCGTAGTATCCGGGGTTGACACCGGGGAGCTGTTTTTT,CASSVVSGVDTGELFF
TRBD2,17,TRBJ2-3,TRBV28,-,TGTGCCAGCAGTAGTTCTAGCGGGGGGCGGCTCACAGATACGCAGTATTTT,CASSSSSGGRLTDTQYF
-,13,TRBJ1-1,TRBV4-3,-,TGCGCCAGCAGCCTCGCGGGGGGCACTGAAGCTTTCTTT,CASSLAGGTEAFF